This T cell receptor beta chain came from a study of shared clonotypes between healthy human individuals. The wider study: CD4 naive and memory got three plates each, CD8 naive two, CD8 memory one. Study-wide findings and caveats: When compared with the clonotypes that were shared by all four sorted-subset donors, the non-shared clonotypes turned out to have lower generation probabilities. Donor clonotype sharing was expected to depend on sequencing depth.

As handled by the study authors: ImmunoSEQ output held junction-only sequences without quality scores, so filtering differed. Assay: immunoSEQ multiplex PCR; the TCRdb copy retains only in-frame clones and omits some. The V and J calls and clone size were taken over from that table, and D and trimming were inferred from the DNA. This sample has 950,000 to 1,300,000 clones, with roughly 70% found just once. This clone was seen a few times. Its antigen is unknown. The CDR3 is 14 residues long. Trimming removed 2 bases from V and 0 bases from J, with 8 bases in between. The V gene's germline CDR1 is GTSNPN and CDR2 SVGIG (reference sequence).

This rearrangement joins TRBV30 to TRBJ1-3, with a weak D call TRBD1 (5 bases). The sequence was collected from a man aged 18 to 29 in good health. The sample was memory CD4+ T cells sorted from blood. The subset was: CD45RA-negative fraction. CDR3 in DNA: TGTGCCTGGAGTTTTCAGGGCTCTGGAAACACCATATATTTT. Its protein is CAWSFQGSGNTIYF.